This is a list of T cell receptor beta chains from one sample in a study of T cell responses to AZD1222 COVID-19 vaccine. Assay used: immunoSEQ multiplex PCR; TCRdb lists only in-frame clones, some missing. The table has 150,000 to 200,000 clones, about 90% seen once. The sample consisted of peripheral blood, taken on day 0 of AZD1222 vaccination. The receptors originated from an adult in good health. Both conserved end residues are part of each CDR3. The D gene is left open where the match is weak. Clone size is not always given. Where it is, it says once, few, many or a class for expanded clones.

j_gene	abundance	v_gene	d_gene	CDR3aa	CDR3nt
TRBJ1-3	.	TRBV11-2	.	CASSLQGSGNTIYF	TGTGCCAGCAGCTTACAGGGATCTGGAAACACCATATATTTT
TRBJ2-1	.	TRBV7-6	.	CASSRADEQFF	TGTGCCAGCAGCCGCGCTGATGAGCAGTTCTTC
TRBJ1-1	.	TRBV19	TRBD1	CASSVPGQGAAEAFF	TGTGCCAGTAGTGTTCCGGGACAGGGGGCTGCTGAAGCTTTCTTT
TRBJ1-1	few	TRBV5-1	.	CASSSTGGSTEAFF	TGCGCCAGCAGCTCGACAGGTGGGAGCACTGAAGCTTTCTTT
TRBJ2-1	.	TRBV29-1	.	CSVGMITGIPNEQFF	TGCAGCGTTGGGATGATCACAGGGATTCCAAATGAGCAGTTCTTC
TRBJ2-1	.	TRBV2	.	CASSATGSSYNEQFF	TGTGCCAGCAGCGCGACGGGAAGCTCCTACAATGAGCAGTTCTTC
TRBJ2-5	.	TRBV5-1	.	CASSLGGIRGETQYF	TGCGCCAGCAGCTTGGGAGGGATTCGAGGAGAGACCCAGTACTTC
TRBJ2-1	.	TRBV6-4	TRBD2	CASTEGTSERNEQFF	TGTGCCAGCACTGAGGGGACTAGCGAGCGGAATGAGCAGTTCTTC
TRBJ2-7	.	TRBV18	TRBD1	CASSEWSRRDRESYEQYF	TGTGCCAGCTCAGAATGGTCAAGAAGGGACAGGGAGTCCTACGAGCAGTACTTC
TRBJ1-5	.	TRBV25-1	.	CASRGTYNQPQHF	TGTGCCAGCAGAGGGACATACAATCAGCCCCAGCATTTT
TRBJ1-2	.	TRBV3-1/TRBV3-2	TRBD1	CASSYGTGDGYTF	TGTGCCAGCAGCTATGGGACAGGGGATGGCTACACCTTC
TRBJ1-4	few	TRBV5-1	.	CASSLDRTNEKLFF	TGCGCCAGCAGCCTGGACAGAACTAATGAAAAACTGTTTTTT
TRBJ1-6	.	TRBV5-4	TRBD1	CASSLGVTGGPNSPLHF	TGTGCCAGCAGCTTGGGGGTTACAGGGGGCCCTAATTCACCCCTCCACTTT
TRBJ1-6	.	TRBV4-3	.	CASSWTRGDNSPLHF	TGCGCCAGCAGCTGGACGCGGGGTGATAATTCACCCCTCCACTTT
TRBJ2-3	.	TRBV4-1	.	CASSPPTDTQYF	TGCGCCAGCAGCCCCCCCACAGATACGCAGTATTTT
TRBJ2-7	once	TRBV3-1/TRBV3-2	.	CASSQTYEIGTVYEQYF	TGTGCCAGCAGCCAAACTTACGAAATCGGGACCGTCTACGAGCAGTACTTC
TRBJ2-1	.	TRBV11-3	.	CASSSQRNEQFF	TGTGCCAGCAGCTCACAACGGAATGAGCAGTTCTTC
TRBJ1-4	.	TRBV4-3	.	CASSQDAGGGANEKLFF	TGCGCCAGCAGCCAAGATGCGGGAGGGGGGGCTAATGAAAAACTGTTTTTT